This T cell receptor beta chain was recovered during a study of blood T cell repertoires in COVID-19. The assay was immunoSEQ multiplex PCR, and TCRdb's table has in-frame clones only and misses some. Here the sample spans 210,000 or so clones, around 83% being singletons. Germline V gene lookup returns CDR1 SGHRS and CDR2 YFSETQ. This CDR3 has 17 residues. Trimming took 0 bases from V and 0 from J; bases not matched to a gene: 7. The clonotype was recovered from a man aged 50-60 years with active or convalescent COVID-19. The chain links TRBV5-1 to TRBJ2-3, with 7 bases matching TRBD2. The sample was peripheral blood. The CDR3 coding sequence is TGCGCCAGCAGCTTGGAAGGGGCGGGAGTAAGCACAGATACGCAGTATTTT. It is translated as CASSLEGAGVSTDTQYF.